The T cell receptor (beta chain) under discussion was sequenced for a study of cytomegalovirus exposure and HLA in healthy donors. At the level of the study: Around 83% of roughly 430 genotyped donors fell in the Caucasian-associated ancestry cluster.

Study conclusions and caveats: HLA alleles showed associations with some 17,000 TCR beta sequences in a later analysis, at a 0.05 false discovery rate. Previous analysis showed most TCR beta V segments were productive about 87% or about 30% of the time.

Each donor was nominally healthy when sampled (though unrecorded immune exposures were likely). The PCR used 60 Vbeta and 13 Jbeta primers. Sequencing used immunoSEQ multiplex PCR; TCRdb keeps in-frame clones, though not all of them. Of approximately 170,000 clones in the sample, approximately 88% were seen once. The CDR3 runs to 13 residues. Trimming removed 2 bases at V and 3 bases at J, with 7 bases between. Germline CDR1 MNHEY, CDR2 SVGAGI. As regards this clone: Antigen specificity is unknown.

The sequencing sample was made of PBMCs. This TCR derives from a boy aged 2 to 9 in good health and CMV-seronegative. The chain combines TRBV6-5 with TRBJ1-2; maybe TRBD1 (5 bases). The CDR3 loop is CASSYDSYYGYTF. In DNA form, the CDR3 reads TGTGCCAGCAGTTACGACAGCTACTATGGCTACACCTTC.